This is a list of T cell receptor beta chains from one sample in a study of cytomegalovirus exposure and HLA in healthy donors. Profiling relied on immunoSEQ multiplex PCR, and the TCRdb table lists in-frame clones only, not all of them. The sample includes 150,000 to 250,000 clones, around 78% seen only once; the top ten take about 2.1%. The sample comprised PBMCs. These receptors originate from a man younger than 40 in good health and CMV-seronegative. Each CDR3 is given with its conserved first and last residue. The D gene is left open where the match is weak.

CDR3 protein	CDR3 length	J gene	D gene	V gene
CASGRLTYEQYF	12	TRBJ2-7	.	TRBV25-1
CASTWTSGYYEQYF	14	TRBJ2-7	TRBD2	TRBV28
CASSDWGERVIEDTEAFF	18	TRBJ1-1	.	TRBV2
CASSSLIVEAFF	12	TRBJ1-1	.	TRBV28
CASSLAGGGNIQYF	14	TRBJ2-4	TRBD2	TRBV27
CATCNYGETQYF	12	TRBJ2-5	.	TRBV27
CASSVEGGSYNEQFF	15	TRBJ2-1	.	TRBV9
CASSYWTDSGNTIYF	15	TRBJ1-3	.	TRBV7-9
CASSDGREVSYEQYF	15	TRBJ2-7	TRBD2	TRBV10-2
CAISAADLGTGDELFF	16	TRBJ1-4	TRBD1	TRBV10-3
CASAGQSDTQYF	12	TRBJ2-3	.	TRBV19
CASSLLPDRGTEAFF	15	TRBJ1-1	TRBD1	TRBV13
CASSLWGTDYEQYF	14	TRBJ2-7	TRBD1	TRBV13
CASSRDRDRGELFF	14	TRBJ2-2	TRBD1	TRBV19
CASSFGSGHEQYF	13	TRBJ2-7	TRBD2	TRBV5-6
CASSLDLPKPGNTIYF	16	TRBJ1-3	.	TRBV5-1
CAWSVRVGTGNIGYTF	16	TRBJ1-2	TRBD1	TRBV30
CASSARAGAEVTDTQYF	17	TRBJ2-3	TRBD2	TRBV9
CASSRGNEQFF	11	TRBJ2-1	.	TRBV10-1
CASSLGGYSYNEQFF	15	TRBJ2-1	.	TRBV11-1
CASSTHDRATEAFF	14	TRBJ1-1	TRBD1	TRBV9
CASSPLAGGYNEQFF	15	TRBJ2-1	TRBD2	TRBV19
CSVVTGTEGETQYF	14	TRBJ2-5	TRBD1	TRBV29-1
CSVLGQGYGGELFF	14	TRBJ2-2	TRBD1	TRBV29-1
CASSGHRLSNQPQHF	15	TRBJ1-5	.	TRBV6-1
CASSDSRPYEQFF	13	TRBJ2-1	.	TRBV5-1
CASSWGTSLSTDTQYF	16	TRBJ2-3	TRBD2	TRBV13
CASSLAPSGRFQETQYF	17	TRBJ2-5	TRBD2	TRBV5-8
CASTQGGNTEAFF	13	TRBJ1-1	TRBD1	TRBV25-1